Below are 13 T cell receptor beta chains sequenced from a single sample in a study of CD8+CD57+ T cells in acquired aplastic anemia. Those patients picked for sequencing had displayed CD8+CD57+ cell expansion on flow cytometry. Genomic DNA constituted the template upon which TCR beta VDJ and CDR3 profiling was performed. TCRdb reprocessed the reads with MiXCR, giving one entry per CDR3 protein. The repertoire holds under 350,000 distinct CDR3 sequences, with 56% as singletons. Material for sequencing was sorted CD4+, CD8+, or CD8+CD57+ T cells (not recorded which) from PBMCs. The source of these receptors is a human donor with aplastic anemia.

This sequence joins TRBV20-1 and TRBJ1-2; D might be TRBD1 (5 bases). This CDR3 comprises 14 residues. The germline gives CDR1 DFQATT, CDR2 SNEGSKA (reference sequence). V was trimmed by 3 bases and J by 5 bases, leaving 16 bases between them. DNA of the CDR3: TGCAGTGCTAGGGGAGTCCCGGAGGGGTATGGCTACACCTTC. Amino acids: CSARGVPEGYGYTF.

The chain carries TRBV9 and TRBJ1-1, with 7 bases matching TRBD1. The CDR3 runs 14 residues. CDR1 and CDR2 (germline): SGDLS, YYNGEE. The junction had 2 bases not matched to a gene; V was cut back by 0 bases and J by 3 bases. The CDR3 sequence is CASSVEGAHTEAFF. As DNA, the CDR3 is TGTGCCAGCAGCGTAGAGGGGGCACACACTGAAGCTTTCTTT.

The CDR3 protein is CAISVGAGDGTMGETQYF. The CDR3 DNA reads TGTGCCATCAGTGTAGGAGCGGGGGATGGGACCATGGGAGAGACCCAGTACTTC. The chain carries TRBV10-3 and TRBJ2-5, with 8 nucleotides matching TRBD2. Per the germline V gene, CDR1 is ENHRY and CDR2 is SYGVKD. V dropped 4 bases and J dropped 4; count of bases not matched to a gene: 17. The CDR3 sequence is 18 residues long.

This clonotype appeared once. The gene calls are TRBV9 and TRBJ1-4; D is ambiguous. Germline CDR1 SGDLS, CDR2 YYNGEE. V was cut by 3 bases and J by 6 bases, with 3 bases left in between. The CDR3 sequence is 11 residues long. CDR3 sequence: CASSADEKLFF. The CDR3 DNA reads TGTGCCAGCAGCGCAGATGAAAAACTGTTTTTT.

Regarding this clonotype: Germline is not matched at one junction end, which may reflect a read error. This chain joins TRBV15 and TRBJ1-2; a weak D match, TRBD1 (6 bases). This CDR3 spans 16 amino acids. Germline CDR1 reads LNHNV; CDR2 reads YYDKDF (reference sequence). The CDR3: CATSRDRDTHGYDYTF. The CDR3 DNA sequence: TGTGCCACCAGCAGGGACCGGGACACACATGGCTATGACTACACCTTC.

The chain is built from TRBV7-2 and TRBJ2-1; 10 bases map to TRBD1. V lost 1 base and J lost 9; bases outside the gene matches: 6. Germline V gives CDR1 SGHTA, CDR2 FQGNSA. This CDR3 comprises 15 residues. This CDR3 reads CASSLVRQGAREQFF. The CDR3 coding sequence is TGTGCCAGCAGCTTAGTGCGACAGGGGGCACGTGAGCAGTTCTTC.

V and J are TRBV6-2 or TRBV6-3 and TRBJ2-5, with D possibly being TRBD2 (6 bases). CDR1 MNHEY and CDR2 SVGEGT come from the germline V gene. The length of the CDR3 is 16 residues. Trimming removed 2 bases from V and 3 bases from J, with 16 bases in between. The CDR3 loop reads CASSYKAGYLEETQYF. CDR3 coding DNA: TGTGCCAGCAGTTACAAGGCGGGGTACCTAGAAGAGACCCAGTACTTC.

The chain combines TRBV7-9 with TRBJ2-6, with D maybe TRBD1 (5 bases). The V gene lost 3 bases and the J gene lost 2 bases, with 17 bases spanning the gap. This CDR3 is built from 18 residues. Germline-derived CDR1 and CDR2 are SEHNR and FQNEAQ (reference sequence). Written as DNA, the CDR3 is TGTGCCAGCAGCTTTCACCAGGGCGGACCACCTGGGGCCAACGTCCTGACTTTC. It specifies CASSFHQGGPPGANVLTF.

The chain has TRBV7-9 and TRBJ2-3, with 10 bases lining up with TRBD1. Germline V gene sequence: CDR1 SEHNR, CDR2 FQNEAQ (reference sequence). The CDR3 is 12 residues long. After removal of 1 base from V and 11 bases from J, the junction contained 0 bases not matched to a gene. CDR3: CASSLGTGGQYF. In DNA, the CDR3 is TGTGCCAGCAGCTTAGGGACAGGGGGGCAGTATTTT.

This clonotype was seen more than once but under ten times. This rearrangement joins TRBV10-3 to TRBJ1-6, with a possible D match to TRBD1 (6 bases). Trimming removed 0 bases at V and 7 bases at J, with 13 bases between. CDR3 size: 16 residues. Looked up from germline, CDR1 is ENHRY and CDR2 is SYGVKD. CDR3: CAISESSGVGNSPLHF. The DNA of the CDR3 is TGTGCCATCAGTGAGTCCTCAGGGGTGGGGAATTCACCCCTCCACTTT.

This clonotype was found once. The junction departs from the called germline gene at one end, perhaps through a read error. V is TRBV7-9 and J is TRBJ1-2; D is ambiguous. This CDR3 is built from 14 residues. From germline, CDR1 is SEHNR and CDR2 FQNEAQ (reference sequence). DNA for the CDR3: TGCGCCAGCAGCCATGATGGCGGTTACTCTGGCTACACCTTC. It translates to CASSHDGGYSGYTF.

The CDR3 DNA is TGTGCCATCAGTGAGGAGGGACATAATGAAGCTTTCTTT. Protein sequence: CAISEEGHNEAFF. This chain connects TRBV10-3 to TRBJ1-1, with a possible D match to TRBD1 (6 bases). With 2 bases removed from V and 7 bases from J, the gap between germline ends came to 11 bases. This CDR3 comprises 13 residues. CDR1 is ENHRY, CDR2 SYGVKD, per germline.

Comments on this clonotype: One junction end does not reproduce the germline sequence, and a read error may be involved. This chain joins TRBV5-1 and TRBJ2-2; possibly TRBD1 for D (6 bases). The CDR3 is made up of 15 amino acids. Germline CDR1 reads SGHRS; CDR2 reads YFSETQ. In nucleotides, the CDR3 is TGCGCCAGCAGCTTGATCCAGGGACACACCCGGGAGCTGTTTTTT. This encodes CASSLIQGHTRELFF.